Given below is one T cell receptor beta chain in context. Antigen specificity is unknown. The CDR3 runs to 12 residues. TRB cDNA libraries were made by UMI-labeled 5' RACE. TCRdb reprocessed the 5' RACE reads and keeps a single row for each CDR3 protein, giving no DNA. Recorded here are 45,000 or so distinct CDR3 sequences; the top ten clones represent roughly 1.5%. The sample is drawn from a study of CXCR3-negative and CXCR3-positive naive CD8 T cells. Findings and limits, study-wide: Naive subsets were similarly diverse, while memory CD8+ repertoires were much less diverse. Naive CXCR3-negative cells resembled naive CXCR3-positive cells in TRBV-TRBJ usage; memory cells differed.

The sequence derives from a human donor in good health. Some clones in this sample may be carry-over from other donors' samples. The material sequenced was naive CXCR3- CD8+ T cells from blood. Stated subset: CD45RO-CCR7+CD27+CD95- naive CD8+ T cells lacking CXCR3 (TNR3-). The chain links TRBV21-1 to TRBJ2-1. TRBV21-1 is given as a pseudogene. The CDR3 region is CASIVFGDEQFF.